The next 4 T cell receptor beta chains were all read from a single sample in a study of blood T cells in healthy people across ages. A second 7 to 11 cycle PCR used barcoded and J-beta primers. TCRdb processed the 5' RACE reads anew with MiXCR; each CDR3 protein has one entry. Here the sample spans 600,000 to 650,000 distinct CDR3 sequences, around 54% being singletons. Sequences were obtained from blood. The receptors derive from a man in his 60s in good health.

This rearrangement joins TRBV7-2 to TRBJ2-7, with D possibly TRBD1 on 8 matching bases. The end of the DNA is better explained by TRBJ2-5, so the J call may be wrong. CDR3 size: 15 residues. Germline assignment: CDR1 SGHTA and CDR2 FQGNSA. The CDR3 loop is CASSPYRGEGETQYF. CDR3 bases: TGTGCCAGCAGCCCTTACAGGGGGGAGGGAGAGACCCAGTACTTC.

The table lists this clonotype with many counts. The chain combines TRBV6-1 with TRBJ1-4; D remains ambiguous. Germline V gene data show CDR1 as MNHNS and CDR2 as SASEGT. V was pared by 3 bases and J by 8 bases, with 13 bases between. The CDR3 runs 14 residues. The CDR3 here is CASSDRPEVEKLFF. Here the CDR3 DNA reads TGTGCCAGCAGTGACCGGCCAGAGGTCGAAAAACTGTTTTTT.

This chain's CDR3 is CASSPKGGNTGELFF. The DNA for the CDR3 is TGTGCCAGCAGCCCCAAAGGGGGGAACACCGGGGAGCTGTTTTTT. This chain connects TRBV7-9 to TRBJ2-2; perhaps TRBD1 as D (6 bases). The CDR3 has 15 residues. The V end was cut by 5 bases, the J end by 1 base, with 11 bases between. Germline V gene sequence: CDR1 SEHNR, CDR2 FQNEAQ (reference sequence).

This clonotype was seen more than once but under ten times. J is TRBJ2-3 and V is TRBV7-9; the D is unclear. Germline V gives CDR1 SEHNR, CDR2 FQNEAQ (reference sequence). The CDR3 sequence is 14 residues long. The V gene lost 5 bases and the J gene lost 0 bases, with 9 bases spanning the gap. DNA for the CDR3: TGTGCCAGCAGCGTAGGTGTGAGCACAGATACGCAGTATTTT. Translation: CASSVGVSTDTQYF.